Presented here are 16 T cell receptor beta chains from one specimen sequenced in a study of cytomegalovirus exposure and HLA in healthy donors. PCR amplification relied on 60 Vbeta primers (plus 13 Jbeta primers). The repertoire was sequenced with immunoSEQ multiplex PCR; TCRdb's copy has only in-frame clones and lacks some. Here the sample spans 150,000 to 200,000 clones, around 79% being singletons. The sample was PBMCs. Source of these receptors: a woman in her forties or fifties in good health and CMV-seronegative.

The chain employs TRBV5-6 and TRBJ2-3; 7 bases match TRBD1. This CDR3 has 14 amino acids. The germline gives CDR1 SGHDT, CDR2 YYEEEE. V trimming: 3 bases; J trimming: 2 bases; junction bases outside the gene matches: 3. The CDR3 DNA reads TGTGCCAGCAGCTGGGACAGCCTCACAGATACGCAGTATTTT. Encoded protein: CASSWDSLTDTQYF.

This chain links TRBV4-3 with TRBJ1-5; D remains ambiguous. V lost 4 bases and J 1 base, leaving 11 bases between the germline ends. In germline, CDR1 is LGHNA, CDR2 YSLEER. This CDR3 has 15 amino acids. CDR3: CASSPGHRSNQPQHF. In nucleotides, the CDR3 is TGCGCCAGCAGCCCTGGGCATCGGAGCAATCAGCCCCAGCATTTT.

This clone was seen once. The chain recombines TRBV25-1 with TRBJ2-4, with D maybe TRBD1 (6 bases). The CDR3 is 16 residues long. Trimming took 8 bases from V and 0 from J, leaving 17 bases between them. Germline V CDR1 and CDR2: MGHDK, SYGVNS. The CDR3, as DNA: TGTGCCAGCTCCGAAGGGGGAATTATAGCCAAAAACATTCAGTACTTC. It translates to CASSEGGIIAKNIQYF.

This clone was counted a single time. This rearrangement joins TRBV7-9 to TRBJ2-7, with D perhaps TRBD2 (6 bases). This CDR3 region has 15 residues. V was clipped by 4 bases and J by 3 bases, with 16 bases between them. Germline V gene data show CDR1 as SEHNR and CDR2 as FQNEAQ (reference sequence). The CDR3 DNA reads as TGTGCCAGCAGCTCGACCCCCCCCGGGGGCTACGAGCAGTACTTC. Amino acid sequence: CASSSTPPGGYEQYF.

This clone has ten or more counts. This chain links TRBV4-1 with TRBJ1-1; D perhaps matches TRBD1 (6 bases). The CDR3 is 15 amino acids. Germline V gives CDR1 MGHRA, CDR2 YSYEKL. The V gene lost 5 bases and the J gene lost 7 bases, with 20 bases spanning the gap. Here the CDR3 reads CASSKGAGGDDEAFF. CDR3 sequence (DNA): TGCGCCAGCAGCAAAGGGGCGGGGGGCGACGATGAAGCTTTCTTT.

V and J are TRBV6-1 and TRBJ2-3, with 9 bases fitting TRBD2. Germline V lookup: CDR1 MNHNS, CDR2 SASEGT. The CDR3 is 15 amino acids. J lost 4 bases, V lost 2 bases, and 4 bases had no gene match. Here the CDR3 reads CASSEQAGGSDTQYF. In DNA form, the CDR3 reads TGTGCCAGCAGTGAACAAGCGGGGGGTTCAGATACGCAGTATTTT.

Here the CDR3 reads CASSLSTHRGYGSPLHF. The CDR3 DNA sequence: TGTGCCAGCAGTTTAAGTACCCACAGGGGGTACGGTTCACCCCTCCACTTT. V is TRBV27 and J is TRBJ1-6; 8 nucleotides agree with TRBD1. From germline, CDR1 is MNHEY and CDR2 SMNVEV (reference sequence). The V gene end was trimmed by 2 bases and the J gene end by 9 bases; junction bases not matched to a gene: 12. CDR3 length equals 17 residues.

The chain has TRBV19 and TRBJ2-3, with 12 bases aligning to TRBD2. This CDR3 region has 16 residues. The germline V gene has CDR1 LNHDA and CDR2 SQIVND (reference sequence). With V trimmed by 7 bases and J by 7 bases, 12 bases remained unmatched. The CDR3: CASTGASGRGIHTQYF. DNA for the CDR3: TGTGCCAGTACAGGGGCTAGCGGGAGGGGGATTCATACGCAGTATTTT.

The chain has TRBV6-6 and TRBJ2-7, with TRBD1 identical over 9 bases. V was clipped by 5 bases and J by 3 bases; unmatched bases: 11. CDR1 MNHNY and CDR2 SVGAGI come from the germline V gene (reference sequence). This CDR3 is built from 16 residues. The CDR3 spells CASSPKTGGALYEQYF. CDR3 bases: TGTGCCAGCAGTCCCAAGACAGGGGGAGCACTCTACGAGCAGTACTTC.

The J gene is TRBJ1-6, the V gene TRBV27; possible D gene TRBD1, 5 bases. The germline V gene encodes CDR1 MNHEY and CDR2 SMNVEV (reference sequence). CDR3 size: 19 residues. The ends were cut back, 1 base at V and 2 bases at J, with 18 bases in the middle. The CDR3 is CASSLWGDLGRAYNSPLHF. For the CDR3, the DNA is TGTGCCAGCAGTTTATGGGGGGACTTGGGCAGGGCCTATAATTCACCCCTCCACTTT.

V gene TRBV19 combines with J gene TRBJ2-6, with 10 positions matching TRBD1. Germline V CDR1 and CDR2: LNHDA, SQIVND (reference sequence). CDR3 length: 16 residues. After removal of 4 bases from V and 2 bases from J, the junction contained 2 bases not matched to a gene. The CDR3 spells CASSRGQGAGANVLTF. The CDR3 nucleotides are TGTGCCAGTAGTAGAGGACAGGGGGCTGGGGCCAACGTCCTGACTTTC.

The chain couples TRBV28 to TRBJ2-7, with a possible D match to TRBD1 (5 bases). CDR3 size: 14 residues. Trimming cost V 4 bases and J 2 bases, with 12 bases left between them. The germline gives CDR1 MDHEN, CDR2 SYDVKM. The CDR3 spells CASSSPTEAYEQYF. The CDR3 DNA sequence: TGTGCCAGCAGTTCGCCGACAGAGGCCTACGAGCAGTACTTC.

The chain is built from TRBV7-3 and TRBJ2-1, with 7 bases identical to TRBD2. CDR1 and CDR2 (germline): SGHTA, FQGTGA. CDR3 length equals 15 residues. With V trimmed by 2 bases and J by 4 bases, 5 bases remained unmatched. CDR3 nucleotides: TGTGCCAGCAGCTTAGCGGCGGGAGCTTACAATGAGCAGTTCTTC. It encodes CASSLAAGAYNEQFF.

The V gene is TRBV28, the J gene TRBJ2-7, with D perhaps matching TRBD1 (6 bases). V lost 1 base, J lost 6 bases, and 7 bases lay in between. The CDR3 sequence is 12 residues long. Germline V lookup: CDR1 MDHEN, CDR2 SYDVKM. For the CDR3, the DNA is TGTGCCAGCAGTTTATTAGGGGGCGAGCAGTACTTC. It codes for CASSLLGGEQYF.

This chain joins TRBV2 and TRBJ2-3, with TRBD2 matching over 9 bases. CDR3 length: 16 amino acids. Trimming at V came to 3 bases and at J to 1 base, leaving 5 bases not matched to a gene. Per germline, CDR1 SNHLY and CDR2 FYNNEI. The CDR3 bases are TGTGCCAGCAGTGATCCGACTAGCGGAGGCACAGATACGCAGTATTTT. Its translation is CASSDPTSGGTDTQYF.

V usage is TRBV6-4 and J usage is TRBJ1-2; 7 bases match TRBD1. The germline gives CDR1 MRHNA, CDR2 SNTAGT. The CDR3 consists of 15 residues. V was clipped by 6 bases and J by 3 bases; unmatched bases: 10. The CDR3 reads CASSQDRKGYYGYTF. The CDR3 nucleotides are TGTGCCAGCAGCCAGGACAGGAAGGGCTACTATGGCTACACCTTC.